The sequence of this T cell receptor (beta chain) was determined in a study of blood T cell repertoires in COVID-19. Whole-study context: Italy, Spain and the United States were the sources of the convalescent and acute COVID-19 samples.

The CDR3 extends over 16 amino acids. Germline CDR1 LGHNA, CDR2 YSLEER. Trimming pared 1 base from V and 0 bases from J, leaving 7 bases between. Under the authors' procedure: It was from reference gene primer amplification that nucleated cell counts were estimated. Here immunoSEQ multiplex PCR was the method, and the copy in TCRdb shows in-frame clones only, minus some. V, J and clone size are taken as reported in that table, and D and trimming were inferred from the DNA itself. Of approximately 120,000 clones listed, roughly three quarters are singletons. This chain connects TRBV4-3 to TRBJ2-6; the D is unclear. The sample taken for sequencing was peripheral blood. The clonotype originates from an older man with acute or convalescent COVID-19. CDR3 nucleotide sequence: TGCGCCAGCAGCCAAGGGCTTGTCTCTGGGGCCAACGTCCTGACTTTC. Its translation is CASSQGLVSGANVLTF.